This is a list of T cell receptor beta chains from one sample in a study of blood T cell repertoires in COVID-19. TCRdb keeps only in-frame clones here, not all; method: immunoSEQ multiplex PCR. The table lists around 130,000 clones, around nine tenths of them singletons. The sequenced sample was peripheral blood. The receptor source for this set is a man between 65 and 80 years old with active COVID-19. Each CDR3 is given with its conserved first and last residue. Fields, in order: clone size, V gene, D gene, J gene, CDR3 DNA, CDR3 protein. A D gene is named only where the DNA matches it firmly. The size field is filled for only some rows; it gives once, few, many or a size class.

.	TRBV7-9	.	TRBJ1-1	TGTGCCAGCAGCCCCCCGGGGGGCGCGAGGACTGAAGCTTTCTTT	CASSPPGGARTEAFF
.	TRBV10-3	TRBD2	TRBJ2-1	TGTGCCATCAGTGGGTCAGCGGGAGGGCAGGTTGAGCAGTTCTTC	CAISGSAGGQVEQFF
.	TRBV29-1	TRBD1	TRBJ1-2	TGCAGCGTTTTGGACAGGGGACGATATGGCTACACCTTC	CSVLDRGRYGYTF
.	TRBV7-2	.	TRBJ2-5	TGTGCCAGCAGCTTGCGGGGCTCCGAGACCCAGTACTTC	CASSLRGSETQYF
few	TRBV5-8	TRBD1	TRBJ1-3	TGTGCCAGCAGCTTCACGGCAGGGGGCTCCCCTGGAAACACCATATATTTT	CASSFTAGGSPGNTIYF
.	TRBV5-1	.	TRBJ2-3	TGCGCCAGCAGCTCGGGACATGGAGATACGCAGTATTTT	CASSSGHGDTQYF
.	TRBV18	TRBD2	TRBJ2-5	TGTGCCAGCTCACTTAATAGCGGGAGTGGTGAGACCCAGTACTTC	CASSLNSGSGETQYF
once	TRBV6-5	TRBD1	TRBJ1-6	TGTGCCAGCAGTTACGGGACAGGGTTTACTTCACCCCTCCACTTT	CASSYGTGFTSPLHF
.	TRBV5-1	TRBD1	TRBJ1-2	TGCGCCAGCAGCTTGGGCTTTACAGGGGCTACCTATGGCTACACCTTC	CASSLGFTGATYGYTF
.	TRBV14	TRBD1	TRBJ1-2	TGTGCCAGCAGCCAGGCTACGACAGGGGGCTATGGCTACACCTTC	CASSQATTGGYGYTF
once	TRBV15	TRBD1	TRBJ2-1	TGTGCCACCAGCCCTATGAGGGGGACAGGGGTCGATGAGCAGTTCTTC	CATSPMRGTGVDEQFF
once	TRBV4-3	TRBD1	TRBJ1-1	TGCGCCAGCAGCCAAGACCTACTGGACAGGGCCTACACTGAAGCTTTCTTT	CASSQDLLDRAYTEAFF
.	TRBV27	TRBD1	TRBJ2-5	TGTGCCAGCAGTCCTTTCCATCCGGGACAGGGGGGAGAGACCCAGTACTTC	CASSPFHPGQGGETQYF
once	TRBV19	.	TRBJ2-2	TGTGCCAGTACCCCGTACTCCGGCACCGGGGAGCTGTTTTTT	CASTPYSGTGELFF
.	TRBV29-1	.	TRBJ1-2	TGCAGCGTGCCGCCAGCGGGACAAGGGGGGTATGGCTACACCTTC	CSVPPAGQGGYGYTF
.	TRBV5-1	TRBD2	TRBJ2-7	TGCGCCAGCAGCTTAAGCGGGACTAGCAACGAGCAGTACTTC	CASSLSGTSNEQYF
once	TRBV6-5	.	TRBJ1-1	TGTGCCAGCAGTTACTCGAGGGCCCGTGACACTGAAGCTTTCTTT	CASSYSRARDTEAFF
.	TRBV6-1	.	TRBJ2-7	TGTGCCAGCAGTGAGGGCCTATACTACGAGCAGTACTTC	CASSEGLYYEQYF
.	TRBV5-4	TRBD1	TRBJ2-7	TGTGCCAGCAGCAGGGACAGGGTATCCGAGCAGTACTTC	CASSRDRVSEQYF
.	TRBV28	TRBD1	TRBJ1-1	TGTGCCAGCAGTTTCGGACAGGGTTACACTGAAGCTTTCTTT	CASSFGQGYTEAFF
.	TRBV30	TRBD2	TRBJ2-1	TGTGCCTGGAACGGCTTCCCAACTAGCGGGAGTTTCAATGAGCAGTTCTTC	CAWNGFPTSGSFNEQFF
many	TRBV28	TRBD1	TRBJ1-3	TGTGCCAGCATCAATAGGGGGCGAACTGGAAACACCATATATTTT	CASINRGRTGNTIYF
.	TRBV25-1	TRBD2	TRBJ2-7	TGTGCCAGCAGTTCCTACCGACCTACTAGCGGGACTCACTACGAGCAGTACTTC	CASSSYRPTSGTHYEQYF
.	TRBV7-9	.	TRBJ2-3	TGTGCCAGCAGCTCCTCTACAGATACGCAGTATTTT	CASSSSTDTQYF
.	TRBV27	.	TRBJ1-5	TGTGCCAGCAGCCCATGGCAGGTTAGCAATCAGCCCCAGCATTTT	CASSPWQVSNQPQHF
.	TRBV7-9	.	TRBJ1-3	TGTGCCAGCAGCTTCGGAGGGGGAAACACCATATATTTT	CASSFGGGNTIYF
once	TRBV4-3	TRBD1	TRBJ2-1	TGCGCCAGCAGCCATAGGACAGGGGGCTCCTACAATGAGCAGTTCTTC	CASSHRTGGSYNEQFF
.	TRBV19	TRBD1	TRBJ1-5	TGTGCCAGACCTGGACAGGGGGCCCCATATAGCAATCAGCCCCAGCATTTT	CARPGQGAPYSNQPQHF
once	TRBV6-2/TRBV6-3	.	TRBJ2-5	TGTGCCAGCAGTCCATCTAGCTCAAGGTACCAAGAGACCCAGTACTTC	CASSPSSSRYQETQYF
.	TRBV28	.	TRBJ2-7	TGTGCCAGCAGTTTACAGGGCTCCTACGAGCAGTACTTC	CASSLQGSYEQYF
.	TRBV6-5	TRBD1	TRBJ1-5	TGTGCCACCAAAAGGGGGCCGGAGGGCAATCAGCCCCAGCATTTT	CATKRGPEGNQPQHF
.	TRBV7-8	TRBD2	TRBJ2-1	TGTGCCAGCAGCTTAGGGGCGGGAGGGGGCAATGAGCAGTTCTTC	CASSLGAGGGNEQFF
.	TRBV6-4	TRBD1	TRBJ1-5	TGTGCCAGCAGAGGAAGACAGGGCGACAATCAGCCCCAGCATTTT	CASRGRQGDNQPQHF